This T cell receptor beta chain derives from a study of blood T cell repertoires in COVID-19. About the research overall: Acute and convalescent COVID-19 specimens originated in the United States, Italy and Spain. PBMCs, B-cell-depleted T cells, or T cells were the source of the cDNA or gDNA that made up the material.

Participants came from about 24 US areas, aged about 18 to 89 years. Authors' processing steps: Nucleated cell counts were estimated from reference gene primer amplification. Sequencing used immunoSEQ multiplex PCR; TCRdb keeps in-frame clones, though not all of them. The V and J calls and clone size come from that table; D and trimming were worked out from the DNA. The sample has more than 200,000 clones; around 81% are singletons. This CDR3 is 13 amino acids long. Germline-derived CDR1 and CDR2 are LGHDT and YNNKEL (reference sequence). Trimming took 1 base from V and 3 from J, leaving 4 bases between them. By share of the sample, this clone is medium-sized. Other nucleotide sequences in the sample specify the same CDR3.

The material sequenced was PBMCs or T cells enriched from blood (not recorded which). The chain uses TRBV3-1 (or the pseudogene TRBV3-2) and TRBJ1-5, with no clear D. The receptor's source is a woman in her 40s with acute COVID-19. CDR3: CASSQGANQPQHF. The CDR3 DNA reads TGTGCCAGCAGCCAAGGGGCCAATCAGCCCCAGCATTTT.